This TCR beta chain appears in the sequencing data of a study of blood T cell repertoires in COVID-19. Per the study methods: Nucleated cell counts were estimated from reference gene primer amplification. Method: immunoSEQ multiplex PCR; TCRdb's copy keeps in-frame clones and lacks some. The V and J calls and the clone size are those of that table, but D and trimming were determined from the DNA. The data hold around 270,000 clones, with 70% to 90% observed a single time. Germline trimming cut 2 bases from V and 7 bases from J; bases unmatched to any gene: 7. CDR1 and CDR2 (germline): MDHEN, SYDVKM. The CDR3 sequence is 16 residues long. All enrollees were about 18 to 100 years old and from some 24 US areas. Cohort 3 donors counted as recovered after two negative PCRs, clearance, or resolved symptoms.

The V and J genes are TRBV28 and TRBJ2-1, with 11 bases identical to TRBD2. The receptor was derived from a woman in her twenties or thirties who had recovered from COVID-19. Sequencing input: PBMCs or T cells enriched from blood (not recorded which). CDR3 protein: CASSLVAGGYRNEQFF. In nucleotides, the CDR3 is TGTGCCAGCAGTTTAGTAGCGGGGGGGTACCGTAATGAGCAGTTCTTC.